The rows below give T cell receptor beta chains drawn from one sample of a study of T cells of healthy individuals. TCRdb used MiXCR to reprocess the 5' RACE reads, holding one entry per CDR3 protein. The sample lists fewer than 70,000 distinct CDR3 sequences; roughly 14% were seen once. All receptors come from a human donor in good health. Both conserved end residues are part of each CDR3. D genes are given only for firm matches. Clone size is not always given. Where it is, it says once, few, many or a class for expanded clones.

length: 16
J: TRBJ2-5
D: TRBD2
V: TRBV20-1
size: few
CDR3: CSAQEWTSGRAETQYF
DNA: TGCAGTGCTCAAGAATGGACTAGCGGGAGAGCGGAGACCCAGTACTTC

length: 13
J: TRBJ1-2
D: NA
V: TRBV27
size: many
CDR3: CASSFSGNYGYTF
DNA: TGTGCCAGCAGTTTTTCAGGGAACTATGGCTACACCTTC

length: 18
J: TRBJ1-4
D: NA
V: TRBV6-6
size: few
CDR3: CASSLSRTGAVANEKLFF
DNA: TGTGCCAGCAGTCTCAGCCGCACAGGAGCAGTGGCTAATGAAAAACTGTTTTTT

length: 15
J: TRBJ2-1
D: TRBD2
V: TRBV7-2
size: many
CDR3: CASSRGLERYNEQFF
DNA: TGTGCCAGCAGTCGGGGACTAGAGCGATACAATGAGCAGTTCTTC

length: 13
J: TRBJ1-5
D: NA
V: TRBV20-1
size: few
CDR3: CSASLQERQPQHF
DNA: TGCAGTGCTAGTCTCCAAGAACGTCAGCCCCAGCATTTT

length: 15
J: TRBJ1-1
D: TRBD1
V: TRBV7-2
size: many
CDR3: CASSLAPGQGAEAFF
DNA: TGTGCCAGCAGCTTAGCGCCGGGGCAGGGGGCTGAAGCTTTCTTT

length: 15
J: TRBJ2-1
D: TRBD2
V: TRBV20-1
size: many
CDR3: CSARIAGGTRDEQFF
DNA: TGCAGTGCTCGAATAGCGGGAGGGACTCGGGATGAGCAGTTCTTC

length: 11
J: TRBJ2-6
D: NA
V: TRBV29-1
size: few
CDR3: CSARLGLVLTF
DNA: TGCAGCGCCCGACTGGGGCTCGTCCTGACTTTC

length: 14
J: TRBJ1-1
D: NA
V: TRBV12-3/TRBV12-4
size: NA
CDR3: CASSLPGSYTEAFF
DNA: TGTGCCAGCAGCCTCCCGGGGAGTTACACTGAAGCTTTCTTT

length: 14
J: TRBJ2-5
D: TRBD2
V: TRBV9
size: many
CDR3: CASSVPGLAETQYF
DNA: TGTGCCAGCAGCGTTCCGGGACTAGCGGAGACCCAGTACTTC

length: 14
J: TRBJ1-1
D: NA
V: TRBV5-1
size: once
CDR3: CASSLGSMNTEAFF
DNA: TGCGCCAGCAGCTTGGGGTCTATGAACACTGAAGCTTTCTTT

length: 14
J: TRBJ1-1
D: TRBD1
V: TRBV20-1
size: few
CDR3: CSALRQGWQTEAFF
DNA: TGCAGTGCACTTCGACAGGGGTGGCAAACTGAAGCTTTCTTT

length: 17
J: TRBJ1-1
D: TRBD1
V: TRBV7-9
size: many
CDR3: CASSLPKIQGMNTEAFF
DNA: TGTGCCAGCAGCCTCCCGAAAATACAGGGGATGAACACTGAAGCTTTCTTT

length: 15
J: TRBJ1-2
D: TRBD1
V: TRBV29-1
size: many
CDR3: CSVGWTGLQNYGYTF
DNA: TGCAGCGTCGGGTGGACAGGGCTTCAAAACTATGGCTACACCTTC

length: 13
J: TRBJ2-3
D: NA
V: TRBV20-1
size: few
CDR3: CSALSQGGDTQYF
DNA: TGCAGTGCTCTGAGCCAAGGGGGGGATACGCAGTATTTT

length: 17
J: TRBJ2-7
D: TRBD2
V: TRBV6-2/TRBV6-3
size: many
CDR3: CASSYDPHSGRKYEQYF
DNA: TGTGCCAGCAGTTACGATCCGCACAGCGGGAGAAAATACGAGCAGTACTTC

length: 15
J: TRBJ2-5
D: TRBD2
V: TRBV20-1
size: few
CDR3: CSAREIVRGGETQYF
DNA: TGCAGTGCTAGAGAAATTGTCCGGGGAGGGGAGACCCAGTACTTC

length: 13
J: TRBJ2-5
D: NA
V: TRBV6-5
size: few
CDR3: CASRHTGRETQYF
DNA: TGTGCCAGCAGGCACACAGGGAGGGAGACCCAGTACTTC

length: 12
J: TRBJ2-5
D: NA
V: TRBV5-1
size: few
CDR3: CASSEDQETQYF
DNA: TGCGCCAGCAGCGAGGACCAAGAGACCCAGTACTTC

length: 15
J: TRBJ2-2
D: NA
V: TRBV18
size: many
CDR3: CASSQERGRTGELFF
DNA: TGTGCCAGCTCACAGGAACGGGGAAGGACCGGGGAGCTGTTTTTT

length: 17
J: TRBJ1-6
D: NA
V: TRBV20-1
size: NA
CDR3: CSARDPPGGSYNSPLHF
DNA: TGCAGTGCTAGAGATCCGCCCGGGGGGTCCTATAATTCACCCCTCCACTTT

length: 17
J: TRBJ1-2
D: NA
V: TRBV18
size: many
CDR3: CASSPRSTDSANYGYTF
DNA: TGTGCCAGCTCACCACGTAGCACGGACTCGGCTAACTATGGCTACACCTTC

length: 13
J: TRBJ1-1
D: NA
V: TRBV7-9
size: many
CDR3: CASSLRADTEAFF
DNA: TGTGCCAGCAGCTTAAGGGCGGACACTGAAGCTTTCTTT

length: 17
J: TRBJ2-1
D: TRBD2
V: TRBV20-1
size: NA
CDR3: CSARDLPAGGRYNEQFF
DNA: TGCAGTGCTAGAGATCTTCCGGCGGGGGGGCGGTACAATGAGCAGTTCTTC

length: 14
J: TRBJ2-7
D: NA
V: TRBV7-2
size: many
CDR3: CASSTRDSVGEQYF
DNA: TGTGCCAGCAGCACCCGGGACTCAGTCGGGGAGCAGTACTTC

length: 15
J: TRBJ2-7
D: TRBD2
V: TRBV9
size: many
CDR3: CASSVDLAGGDGVRF
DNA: TGTGCCAGCAGCGTAGACCTAGCGGGAGGCGATGGGGTACGCTTC

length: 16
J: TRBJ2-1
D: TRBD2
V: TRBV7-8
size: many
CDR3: CASSANGGSSYNEQFF
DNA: TGTGCCAGCAGCGCAAACGGGGGGAGCTCCTACAATGAGCAGTTCTTC

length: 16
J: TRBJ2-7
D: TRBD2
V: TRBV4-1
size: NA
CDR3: CASSHRTSGEIYEQYF
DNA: TGCGCCAGCAGCCATCGGACTAGCGGGGAGATATACGAGCAGTACTTC

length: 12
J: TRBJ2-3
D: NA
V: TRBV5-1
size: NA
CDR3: CASSLDPDTQYF
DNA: TGCGCCAGCAGCTTGGATCCAGATACGCAGTATTTT

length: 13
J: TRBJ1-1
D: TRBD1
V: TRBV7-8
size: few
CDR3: CASSLGQGVEAFF
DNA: TGTGCCAGCAGCTTAGGACAGGGAGTCGAAGCTTTCTTT

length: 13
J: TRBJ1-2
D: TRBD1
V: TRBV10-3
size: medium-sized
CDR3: CAISLQGDYGYTF
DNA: TGTGCCATCAGCCTACAGGGGGACTATGGCTACACCTTC

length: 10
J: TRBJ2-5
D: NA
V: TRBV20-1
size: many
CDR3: CSARFETQYF
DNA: TGCAGTGCTAGGTTTGAGACCCAGTACTTC

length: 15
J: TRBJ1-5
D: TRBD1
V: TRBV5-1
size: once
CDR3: CASSLSGGQGQPQHF
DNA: TGCGCCAGCAGCCTGTCAGGGGGCCAGGGTCAGCCCCAGCATTTT

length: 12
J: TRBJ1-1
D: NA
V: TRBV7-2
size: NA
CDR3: CASRSFGTEAFF
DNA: TGTGCCAGCAGGTCGTTCGGCACTGAAGCTTTCTTT

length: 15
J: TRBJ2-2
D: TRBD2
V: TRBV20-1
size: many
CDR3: CSASLAGRDDGELFF
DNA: TGCAGTGCTAGTCTAGCGGGTAGGGATGACGGGGAGCTGTTTTTT

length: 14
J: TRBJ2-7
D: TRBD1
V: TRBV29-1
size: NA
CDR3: CSVAAGTGFYEQYF
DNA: TGCAGCGTTGCAGCCGGGACAGGCTTTTACGAGCAGTACTTC

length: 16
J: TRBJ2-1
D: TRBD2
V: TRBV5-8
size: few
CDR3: CASSLGLARAYNEQFF
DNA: TGTGCCAGCAGCTTGGGACTAGCTCGGGCCTACAATGAGCAGTTCTTC

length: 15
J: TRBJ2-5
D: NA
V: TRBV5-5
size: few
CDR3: CASSFGPDSKETQYF
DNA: TGTGCCAGCAGCTTTGGTCCGGACAGCAAAGAGACCCAGTACTTC

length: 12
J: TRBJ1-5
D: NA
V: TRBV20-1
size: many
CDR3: CSAGTGNQPQHF
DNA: TGCAGTGCTGGTACAGGGAATCAGCCCCAGCATTTT

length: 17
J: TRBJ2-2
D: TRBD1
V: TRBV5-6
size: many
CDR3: CASSPSWDRGITGELFF
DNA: TGTGCCAGCAGCCCGTCATGGGACAGGGGGATCACCGGGGAGCTGTTTTTT

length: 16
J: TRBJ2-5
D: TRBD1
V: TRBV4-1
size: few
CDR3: CASSKMGQGAVETQYF
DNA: TGCGCCAGCAGCAAAATGGGACAGGGGGCTGTAGAGACCCAGTACTTC

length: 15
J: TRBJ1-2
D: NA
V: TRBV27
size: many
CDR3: CASSPLLDGGGRYTF
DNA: TGTGCCAGCAGTCCTCTACTGGACGGCGGTGGACGCTACACCTTC

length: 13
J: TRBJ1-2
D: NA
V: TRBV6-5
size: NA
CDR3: CASSYDANYGYTF
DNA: TGTGCCAGCAGTTACGATGCTAACTATGGCTACACCTTC